Reported below is one T cell receptor beta chain. Its antigen is as yet unknown. This entry comes from a study of T cell repertoires in cytomegalovirus infection. Study in general: Public TCR beta signatures provided an indication of both CMV infection and a matching HLA type.

TCRdb redid the calling of the reads with MiXCR, one entry per CDR3 protein. The repertoire consists of hundreds of thousands of distinct CDR3 sequences, with 20% to 25% occurring once and the leading ten covering 7% to 9%. Whole-study results and caveats: Dominant in the ex vivo response were TCR beta clonotypes restricted by HLA-C and specific for CMV.

The receptor's source is a human donor in good health (CMV status not recorded). Some clones in this sample may be carry-over from other donors' samples. Sequencing used CD8+ T cells from PBMCs.

CDR3 coding DNA: TGTGCCAGTAGCCTTGGACGGTGGGACGAGCAGTACTTC. It specifies CASSLGRWDEQYF. The chain is built from TRBV19 and TRBJ2-7, with D unclear. CDR1 and CDR2 from the germline V gene are LNHDA and SQIVND (reference sequence). This CDR3 has 13 residues. With 6 bases removed from V and 5 bases from J, the gap between germline ends came to 14 bases.